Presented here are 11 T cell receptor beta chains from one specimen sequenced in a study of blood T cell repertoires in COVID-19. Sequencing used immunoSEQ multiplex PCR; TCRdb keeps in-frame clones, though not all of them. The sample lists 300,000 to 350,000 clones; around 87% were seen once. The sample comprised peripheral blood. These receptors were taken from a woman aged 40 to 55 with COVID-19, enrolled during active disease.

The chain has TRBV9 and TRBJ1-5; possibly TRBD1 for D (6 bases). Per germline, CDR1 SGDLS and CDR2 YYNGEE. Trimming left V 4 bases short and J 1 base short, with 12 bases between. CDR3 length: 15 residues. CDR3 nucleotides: TGTGCCAGCAGCCCGGACAGTTACAGCAATCAGCCCCAGCATTTT. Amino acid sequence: CASSPDSYSNQPQHF.

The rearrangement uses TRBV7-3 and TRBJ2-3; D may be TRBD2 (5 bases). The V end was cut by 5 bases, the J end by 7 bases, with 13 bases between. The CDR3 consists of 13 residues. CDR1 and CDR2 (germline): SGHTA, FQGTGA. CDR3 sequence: CASSLNGLNTQYF. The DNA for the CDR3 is TGTGCCAGCAGCCTCAATGGACTGAATACGCAGTATTTT.

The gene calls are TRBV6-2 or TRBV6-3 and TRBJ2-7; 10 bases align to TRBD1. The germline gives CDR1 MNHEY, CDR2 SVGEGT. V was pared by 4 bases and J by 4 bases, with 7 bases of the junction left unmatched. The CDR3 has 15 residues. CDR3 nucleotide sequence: TGTGCCAGCAGTTGGGACAGGGGACTAGGTTACGAGCAGTACTTC. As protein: CASSWDRGLGYEQYF.

The CDR3 here is CASSTPRTGNTEAFF. CDR3 DNA sequence: TGTGCCAGCAGCACTCCGAGGACAGGGAACACTGAAGCTTTCTTT. The rearrangement joins TRBV5-6 to TRBJ1-1, with 7 bases aligning to TRBD1. Germline trimming cut 4 bases from V and 1 base from J; bases unmatched to any gene: 7. The CDR3 runs to 15 residues. Germline lookup yields CDR1 SGHDT and CDR2 YYEEEE.

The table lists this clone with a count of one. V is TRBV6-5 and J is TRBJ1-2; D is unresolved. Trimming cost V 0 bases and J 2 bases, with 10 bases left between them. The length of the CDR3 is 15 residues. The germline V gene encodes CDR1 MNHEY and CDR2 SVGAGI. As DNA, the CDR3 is TGTGCCAGCAGTTACTCGGGAGCTTCCAACTATGGCTACACCTTC. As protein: CASSYSGASNYGYTF.

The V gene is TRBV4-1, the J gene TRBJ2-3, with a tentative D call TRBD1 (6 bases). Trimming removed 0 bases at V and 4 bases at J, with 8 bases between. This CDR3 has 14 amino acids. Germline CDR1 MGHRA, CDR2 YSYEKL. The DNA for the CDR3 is TGCGCCAGCAGCCAAGAGTCAGGGGCAGATACGCAGTATTTT. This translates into CASSQESGADTQYF.

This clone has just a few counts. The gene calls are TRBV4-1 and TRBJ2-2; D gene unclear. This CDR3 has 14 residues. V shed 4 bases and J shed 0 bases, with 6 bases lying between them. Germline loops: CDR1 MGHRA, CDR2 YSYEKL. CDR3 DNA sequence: TGCGCCAGCAGCCTCCCTACGAACACCGGGGAGCTGTTTTTT. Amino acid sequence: CASSLPTNTGELFF.

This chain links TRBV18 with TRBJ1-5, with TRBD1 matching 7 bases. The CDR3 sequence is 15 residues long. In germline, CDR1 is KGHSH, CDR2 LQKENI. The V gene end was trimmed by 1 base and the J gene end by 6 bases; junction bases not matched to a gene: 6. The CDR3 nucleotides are TGTGCCAGCTCACCACGGGGGACAGTCGGTCAGCCCCAGCATTTT. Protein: CASSPRGTVGQPQHF.

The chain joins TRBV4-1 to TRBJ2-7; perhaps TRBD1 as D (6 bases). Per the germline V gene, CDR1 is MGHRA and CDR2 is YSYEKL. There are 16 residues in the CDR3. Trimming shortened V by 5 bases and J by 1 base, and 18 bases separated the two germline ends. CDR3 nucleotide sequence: TGCGCCAGCAGCTTCTTAGACAAGGGGACATCCTACGAGCAGTACTTC. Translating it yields CASSFLDKGTSYEQYF.

CDR3 coding DNA: TGTGCCAGCAGCCTTCTAGGACAGAGCTCTGGAAACACCATATATTTT. As protein: CASSLLGQSSGNTIYF. This chain connects TRBV28 to TRBJ1-3; TRBD1 might be the D (6 bases). The CDR3 length is 16 residues. The germline V gene has CDR1 MDHEN and CDR2 SYDVKM. V was shortened by 6 bases and J by 0 bases, with 15 bases between the two germline ends.

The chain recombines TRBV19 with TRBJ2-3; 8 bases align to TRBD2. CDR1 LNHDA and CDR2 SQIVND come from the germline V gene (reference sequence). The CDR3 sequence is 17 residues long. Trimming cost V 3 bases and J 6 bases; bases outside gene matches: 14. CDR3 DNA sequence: TGTGCCAGTAGTATTCTATCCGCGGGAGGCTCGGGGGATACGCAGTATTTT. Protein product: CASSILSAGGSGDTQYF.